This T cell receptor beta chain is from a study of OX40 agonist ivuxolimab in advanced cancers. Study information: Males comprised 75% to 90% of the group, whose mean age was around 62 years (range 23 to 79).

Deletions cut 4 bases from V and 4 bases from J, with 10 bases between. In germline, CDR1 is LNHDA, CDR2 SQIVND (reference sequence). The CDR3 sequence is 14 residues long. A word on this clone: What it recognizes is unknown.

Measured with immunoSEQ multiplex PCR; TCRdb has only the in-frame clones, and not every one. The sample carries roughly 80,000 clones, 80% to 90% recorded once. Patients who had autoimmune disease history or got systemic immunosuppression were left out. Researchers took blood at baseline, on cycle 4 day 1, and on cycle 7 day 1. Findings and limits, study-wide: At doses 0.1 to 3.0 mg/kg, CD4+ and CD8+ clones expanded.

The clonotype was recovered from an adult with an advanced solid tumor such as melanoma, head and neck, liver or kidney cancer. The specimen was CD4+ or CD8+ T cells sorted from blood, collected in a trial of the OX40 agonist ivuxolimab. This chain links TRBV19 with TRBJ2-2; D possibly corresponds to TRBD2 (5 bases). The CDR3 nucleotides are TGTGCCAGTAGTAGCGGGCTATCCACCGGGGAGCTGTTTTTT. Its protein is CASSSGLSTGELFF.